This section outlines one TCR beta chain sequence together with its context. Cohort assignment relied on participant-reported clinical history. This sample is drawn from a study of blood T cell repertoires in COVID-19. Study information: There were acute and convalescent COVID-19 samples, and they came from the United States, Italy and Spain.

Trimming pared 6 bases from V and 0 bases from J, leaving 8 bases between. The CDR3 extends over 13 amino acids. Germline V gives CDR1 SNHLY, CDR2 FYNNEI. Per the study methods: Reference gene primer amplification in the assay estimated nucleated cell counts. Measured with immunoSEQ multiplex PCR; TCRdb has only the in-frame clones, and not every one. D and trimming were read from the DNA, whereas the V and J calls and clone size are those reported in that table. The data contain around 200,000 clones, around 85% of them singletons. The origin of this receptor is a woman between 45 and 65 years old in a cohort exposed to, infected with or recovered from COVID-19 (not recorded which). The sequenced sample was PBMCs or T cells enriched from blood (not recorded which). The chain combines TRBV2 with TRBJ2-5; the D gene is possibly TRBD1 (6 bases). CDR3 sequence reads: CASRDSNQETQYF. The CDR3 region has the DNA TGTGCCAGCAGGGACAGTAACCAAGAGACCCAGTACTTC.